This TCR beta chain originates from a study of response to subunit inactivated influenza vaccine. Study outcomes and limitations: Seasonal influenza vaccination, on each occasion, was suggested by the authors to recruit few new T cells.

The length of the CDR3 is 14 residues. The V end was cut by 4 bases, the J end by 8 bases, with 14 bases between. CDR1 SGHTA and CDR2 FQGNSA come from the germline V gene. TCRdb reprocessed the RT-PCR reads via MiXCR and lists one record per CDR3 protein. The data show 650,000 to 700,000 distinct CDR3 sequences, 15% to 19% seen once. A remark on this clonotype: Its antigen remains unknown.

The clonotype was recovered from a man between 50 and 59 years old who received an inactivated influenza vaccine. This chain joins TRBV7-2 and TRBJ2-2; tentative D call: TRBD1 (6 bases). The starting material was PBMCs from blood, obtained less than 13 days after vaccination. CDR3 loop: CASSSPGQTGELFF. Here the CDR3 DNA reads TGTGCCAGCAGCTCGCCGGGACAAACTGGGGAGCTGTTTTTT.